This TCR beta chain originates from a study of T cell changes during pregnancy in multiple sclerosis. V dropped 2 bases and J dropped 7 bases, with 9 bases sitting between them. Per germline, CDR1 MNHNS and CDR2 SASEGT. The CDR3 covers 13 residues. The data were produced by immunoSEQ multiplex PCR, yet TCRdb's version contains in-frame clones alone and is incomplete. The sample includes 25,000 to 30,000 clones, 93% of them seen just once. This sequence originates from a female donor with multiple sclerosis, enrolled in a pregnancy study. This specimen was CD4+ T cells from peripheral blood mononuclear cells, taken after pregnancy. The rearrangement joins TRBV6-1 to TRBJ2-1; perhaps TRBD1 as D (5 bases). The CDR3 DNA reads as TGTGCCAGCAGTGAACACAGGCTGAATGAGCAGTTCTTC. This gives the protein CASSEHRLNEQFF.